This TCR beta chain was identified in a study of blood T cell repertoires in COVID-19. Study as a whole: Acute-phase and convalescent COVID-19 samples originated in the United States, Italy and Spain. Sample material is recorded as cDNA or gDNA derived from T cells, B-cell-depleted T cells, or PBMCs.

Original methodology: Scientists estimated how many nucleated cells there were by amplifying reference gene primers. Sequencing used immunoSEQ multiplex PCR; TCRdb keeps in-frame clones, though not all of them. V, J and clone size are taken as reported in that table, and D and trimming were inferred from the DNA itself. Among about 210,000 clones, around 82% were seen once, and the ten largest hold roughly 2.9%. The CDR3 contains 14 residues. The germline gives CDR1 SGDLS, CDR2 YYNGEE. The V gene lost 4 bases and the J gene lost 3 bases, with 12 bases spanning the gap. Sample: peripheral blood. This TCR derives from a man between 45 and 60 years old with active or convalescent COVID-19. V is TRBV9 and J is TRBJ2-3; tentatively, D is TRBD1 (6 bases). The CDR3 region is CASSPSGTTDTQYF. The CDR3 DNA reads TGTGCCAGCAGCCCTTCCGGGACAACAGATACGCAGTATTTT.